The rows below give T cell receptor beta chains drawn from one sample of a study of shared T cell receptors in the human thymus. TCRdb keeps only in-frame clones here, not all; method: immunoSEQ multiplex PCR. The sample records some 700,000 clones, around 87% being singletons. This same sample was also taken into another study, of human thymus T cells.

Sequencing was done on a sample of thymocytes. Source of these receptors: a boy under two years old with a congenital heart defect. The CDR3 runs from the conserved cysteine through the conserved F or W. D genes are given only for firm matches. Clone size appears in some rows only: once, few, many, or a class for an expanded clone.

CDR3 protein: CAWRPGQAEAFF
CDR3 DNA: TGTGCCTGGAGGCCTGGACAGGCTGAAGCTTTCTTT
D gene: TRBD1
V gene: TRBV30
clone size: .
J gene: TRBJ1-1

CDR3 protein: CASSQGLAYQETQYF
CDR3 DNA: TGTGCCAGCAGCCAGGGACTTGCGTACCAAGAGACCCAGTACTTC
D gene: .
V gene: TRBV14
clone size: .
J gene: TRBJ2-5

CDR3 protein: CASILKTGDVTEAFF
CDR3 DNA: TGTGCCAGCATTCTAAAGACAGGGGATGTGACTGAAGCTTTCTTT
D gene: TRBD1
V gene: TRBV27
clone size: .
J gene: TRBJ1-1

CDR3 protein: CASSEREDSYEQYF
CDR3 DNA: TGTGCCAGTAGTGAGCGGGAGGACTCCTACGAGCAGTACTTC
D gene: TRBD2
V gene: TRBV19
clone size: few
J gene: TRBJ2-7

CDR3 protein: CASSYSRQGGYGYTF
CDR3 DNA: TGTGCCAGCAGTTACTCGAGACAAGGAGGCTATGGCTACACCTTC
D gene: .
V gene: TRBV6-5
clone size: .
J gene: TRBJ1-2

CDR3 protein: CATSSGGAFAGELFF
CDR3 DNA: TGTGCCACCAGCAGCGGAGGTGCGTTTGCGGGGGAGCTGTTTTTT
D gene: .
V gene: TRBV15
clone size: .
J gene: TRBJ2-2

CDR3 protein: CASSPRQVNTEAFF
CDR3 DNA: TGTGCCAGCAGTCCTAGACAGGTGAACACTGAAGCTTTCTTT
D gene: .
V gene: TRBV2
clone size: .
J gene: TRBJ1-1

CDR3 protein: CASSYSPLHAAFF
CDR3 DNA: TGTGCCAGCAGTTACTCCCCCCTCCACGCGGCTTTCTTT
D gene: .
V gene: TRBV6-6
clone size: .
J gene: TRBJ1-1

CDR3 protein: CASSLGRPGEKLFF
CDR3 DNA: TGTGCCAGCAGCTTGGGCCGACCTGGTGAAAAACTGTTTTTT
D gene: .
V gene: TRBV7-7
clone size: .
J gene: TRBJ1-4

CDR3 protein: CASSTRGTGVYSGANVLTF
CDR3 DNA: TGTGCCAGCAGCACCAGAGGGACAGGGGTATACTCTGGGGCCAACGTCCTGACTTTC
D gene: .
V gene: TRBV21-1
clone size: .
J gene: TRBJ2-6

CDR3 protein: CASSSNFLADTQYF
CDR3 DNA: TGTGCCAGCAGTTCCAACTTTTTGGCAGATACGCAGTATTTT
D gene: .
V gene: TRBV28
clone size: once
J gene: TRBJ2-3

CDR3 protein: CASSPGQGPYGYTF
CDR3 DNA: TGTGCCAGTAGTCCCGGACAGGGGCCTTATGGCTACACCTTC
D gene: TRBD1
V gene: TRBV19
clone size: .
J gene: TRBJ1-2

CDR3 protein: CASSESAGGGNEQFF
CDR3 DNA: TGTGCCAGCAGTGAAAGTGCGGGAGGGGGCAATGAGCAGTTCTTC
D gene: TRBD2
V gene: TRBV6-1
clone size: .
J gene: TRBJ2-1

CDR3 protein: CASRAQGAPGELFF
CDR3 DNA: TGTGCCAGCAGAGCGCAGGGGGCGCCCGGGGAGCTGTTTTTT
D gene: TRBD1
V gene: TRBV27
clone size: .
J gene: TRBJ2-2

CDR3 protein: CASCRDRANTEAFF
CDR3 DNA: TGTGCCAGCTGCCGGGACAGGGCCAACACTGAAGCTTTCTTT
D gene: TRBD1
V gene: TRBV27
clone size: .
J gene: TRBJ1-1

CDR3 protein: CASSIKIRQRPTGELFF
CDR3 DNA: TGTGCCAGTAGTATAAAAATACGACAGAGACCCACCGGGGAGCTGTTTTTT
D gene: .
V gene: TRBV19
clone size: .
J gene: TRBJ2-2

CDR3 protein: CASSRDLAACGEQYF
CDR3 DNA: TGCGCCAGCAGCCGAGATCTAGCGGCGTGCGGCGAGCAGTACTTC
D gene: TRBD2
V gene: TRBV4-1
clone size: .
J gene: TRBJ2-7

CDR3 protein: CACPGLVLEQYF
CDR3 DNA: TGTGCCTGCCCGGGACTAGTTCTCGAGCAGTACTTC
D gene: TRBD2
V gene: TRBV30
clone size: .
J gene: TRBJ2-7

CDR3 protein: CASSPPPGGYYEQYF
CDR3 DNA: TGTGCCAGCTCACCACCCCCAGGGGGTTACTACGAGCAGTACTTC
D gene: TRBD1
V gene: TRBV18
clone size: once
J gene: TRBJ2-7

CDR3 protein: CASSWGEAGAGYTF
CDR3 DNA: TGTGCCAGCAGCTGGGGAGAGGCAGGGGCCGGCTACACCTTC
D gene: .
V gene: TRBV5-6
clone size: .
J gene: TRBJ1-2

CDR3 protein: CASSSAGQKNTEAFF
CDR3 DNA: TGTGCCAGCAGCTCCGCTGGGCAGAAGAACACTGAAGCTTTCTTT
D gene: .
V gene: TRBV7-9
clone size: .
J gene: TRBJ1-1

CDR3 protein: CAWEGDRGVTGELFF
CDR3 DNA: TGTGCCTGGGAGGGGGACAGGGGTGTCACCGGGGAGCTGTTTTTT
D gene: TRBD1
V gene: TRBV30
clone size: .
J gene: TRBJ2-2

CDR3 protein: CASSQGVDRGREPQHF
CDR3 DNA: TGCGCCAGCAGCCAGGGGGTTGACAGGGGGAGAGAGCCCCAGCATTTT
D gene: TRBD1
V gene: TRBV4-3
clone size: .
J gene: TRBJ1-5

CDR3 protein: CASRPQRAHQPQHF
CDR3 DNA: TGTGCCAGCCGTCCCCAGAGGGCGCACCAGCCCCAGCATTTT
D gene: .
V gene: TRBV28
clone size: once
J gene: TRBJ1-5

CDR3 protein: CASSIKYQRDEDTIYF
CDR3 DNA: TGTGCCAGTAGTATAAAGTACCAGAGGGATGAGGACACCATATATTTT
D gene: .
V gene: TRBV19
clone size: .
J gene: TRBJ1-3

CDR3 protein: CASSTNQFTYEQYF
CDR3 DNA: TGTGCCAGCAGCACGAACCAGTTTACCTACGAGCAGTACTTC
D gene: .
V gene: TRBV11-3
clone size: .
J gene: TRBJ2-7

CDR3 protein: CASSPPRGRRYEQYF
CDR3 DNA: TGTGCCAGTAGTCCCCCCCGCGGGAGGCGATACGAGCAGTACTTC
D gene: TRBD2
V gene: TRBV19
clone size: .
J gene: TRBJ2-7

CDR3 protein: CASSAGQALNEQFF
CDR3 DNA: TGCGCCAGCAGCGCGGGACAGGCCCTAAATGAGCAGTTCTTC
D gene: TRBD1
V gene: TRBV4-3
clone size: once
J gene: TRBJ2-1

CDR3 protein: CAITNRDEQYF
CDR3 DNA: TGTGCCATCACTAACAGGGACGAGCAGTACTTC
D gene: .
V gene: TRBV10-3
clone size: .
J gene: TRBJ2-7

CDR3 protein: CASSLETNYGYTF
CDR3 DNA: TGTGCCAGCAGCTTGGAGACTAACTATGGCTACACCTTC
D gene: .
V gene: TRBV7-9
clone size: .
J gene: TRBJ1-2

CDR3 protein: CASSLVAGTFYEQYF
CDR3 DNA: TGTGCCAGCAGCTTAGTGGCGGGAACCTTCTACGAGCAGTACTTC
D gene: .
V gene: TRBV11-2
clone size: .
J gene: TRBJ2-7

CDR3 protein: CSAGQGNEKLFF
CDR3 DNA: TGCAGCGCCGGACAGGGAAATGAAAAACTGTTTTTT
D gene: TRBD1
V gene: TRBV29-1
clone size: once
J gene: TRBJ1-4

CDR3 protein: CASSQDSRTSASNTGELFF
CDR3 DNA: TGCGCCAGCAGCCAAGATTCTCGGACTAGCGCTTCGAACACCGGGGAGCTGTTTTTT
D gene: TRBD2
V gene: TRBV4-3
clone size: .
J gene: TRBJ2-2

CDR3 protein: CASRYSTTGTSGTYEQYF
CDR3 DNA: TGTGCCAGCAGGTACTCGACGACCGGGACTAGCGGAACCTACGAGCAGTACTTC
D gene: TRBD2
V gene: TRBV7-9
clone size: once
J gene: TRBJ2-7

CDR3 protein: CAVGDGGKQYF
CDR3 DNA: TGTGCCGTCGGGGACGGGGGAAAGCAGTACTTC
D gene: .
V gene: TRBV2
clone size: .
J gene: TRBJ2-7

CDR3 protein: CVRSAHREPGELFF
CDR3 DNA: TGTGTCAGAAGCGCCCACAGGGAACCCGGGGAGCTGTTTTTT
D gene: .
V gene: TRBV7-5
clone size: .
J gene: TRBJ2-2

CDR3 protein: CASSIGPTIRQGDTEAFF
CDR3 DNA: TGTGCCAGTAGTATCGGGCCGACCATTCGACAGGGGGACACTGAAGCTTTCTTT
D gene: TRBD1
V gene: TRBV19
clone size: .
J gene: TRBJ1-1

CDR3 protein: CASSPQGQDRVTNYGYTF
CDR3 DNA: TGTGCCAGCAGTCCCCAAGGACAGGATCGCGTCACTAACTATGGCTACACCTTC
D gene: TRBD1
V gene: TRBV27
clone size: .
J gene: TRBJ1-2

CDR3 protein: CASSLSTQGSPDTQYF
CDR3 DNA: TGTGCCAGCAGTTTATCGACTCAGGGTAGCCCAGATACGCAGTATTTT
D gene: .
V gene: TRBV27
clone size: .
J gene: TRBJ2-3

CDR3 protein: CASSPPRETQYF
CDR3 DNA: TGTGCCAGCTCACCCCCCCGGGAGACCCAGTACTTC
D gene: .
V gene: TRBV18
clone size: .
J gene: TRBJ2-5

CDR3 protein: CASSLQPSAHTGELFF
CDR3 DNA: TGTGCCAGCAGCCTACAACCGAGCGCCCACACCGGGGAGCTGTTTTTT
D gene: .
V gene: TRBV14
clone size: .
J gene: TRBJ2-2